This T cell receptor beta chain emerged from a study of cytomegalovirus exposure and HLA in healthy donors (dated 2017 in TCRdb). The study in broad terms: In an earlier analysis of some 610 of the donors, 276 Gb of sequence data and about 110 million unique TCR beta sequences from about 190 million T cells were reported. An early release covering roughly 640 HLA-typed donors comprised about 310 gigabases of sequencing data and some 79 million unique TCR sequences. Rather than drawing on any new phenotypic data, the later analysis identified candidate immune exposures from TCR beta sequences and the way those sequences occurred across donors. The number of donors typed differed by locus, with about 629-640 for A, B, C, DRB1 and DQB1, 522 for DQA1, about 610 for DPA1, and around 450 for DPB1. In a later genetic analysis, genome-wide SNP genotypes for about 55% of the roughly 700 donors were used, and that subset was treated as a discovery cohort. HLA typing included class I and class II loci at four-digit resolution. A later analysis re-examined previously published TCR beta repertoires from hundreds of donors and added high-resolution HLA genotyping to investigate patterns of TCR occurrence. High-throughput TCR immunosequencing, statistical association of individual TCRs with disease status, and machine learning were combined to predict cytomegalovirus infection status. Donor age, sex, ethnicity and CMV serostatus were collected together with the repertoire data. The study used immunosequencing to profile the T cell repertoires of several hundred subjects and linked those repertoires to cytomegalovirus serostatus. A separate validation cohort of 100 to 150 different subjects was used in addition to the roughly 720-subject first cohort. All discovery cohort repertoires had been generated on a single sequencing platform. The genetic ancestry cluster associated with self-reported Caucasian donors included 70% to 85% of the 350 to 500 genotyped donors. On average, roughly 240,000 unique TCR beta nucleotide sequences were sequenced per donor among a few hundred genotyped donors of the cohort, with roughly 18% of those sequences being non-productive. The study aimed to test whether signatures of past pathogen exposure could be identified by cataloging public T cell receptors. To decide whether each TCR beta V gene segment behaved as functional or pseudogenic, an earlier analysis of fewer than 750 of the donors relied on high-throughput TCR beta sequencing. Four to six DR-DQ haplotypes were handled as single units for association and clustering because linkage in the cohort was strong. Study-level results and caveats: Compared with equally common non-associated chains, HLA-associated TCR beta chains in a later analysis were more clonally expanded and had lower generation probabilities. Three of the identified cytomegalovirus-associated TCR beta chains were confirmed in vitro to be specific for cytomegalovirus antigens. Assigning TCR associations to individual alleles was difficult when HLA alleles, especially DR and DQ, strongly co-occurred. Most CMV-associated TCR beta chains appeared to be HLA-restricted in a later analysis, and the HLA associations seemed to be driven largely by CMV exposure. A total of 150 to 200 TCR beta chains were listed by the study as associated with cytomegalovirus. It was suggested by the authors that the approach could potentially be generalized to other disease states and immunological phenotypes. The earlier analysis of some 540 of the donors excluded some 16 rarely observed V segments, including chromosome 9 orphons, because counts were too low. Broadly in line with IMGT annotations, most TCR beta V segments showed up in productive rearrangements about 90% or about 30% of the time in an earlier analysis of around 600 of the donors. A further reported finding was that TCR beta sequences accurately predicted the HLA-A and HLA-B alleles for most subjects in the first cohort. Only TCR beta chains were sequenced in this cohort, and the absence of alpha or paired-chain data limited detectable features. Cytomegalovirus status was reported to be diagnosed by the classifier with high specificity and sensitivity in both the original and validation cohorts. Linkage disequilibrium might explain the correlated functional status among segregating V segments, but an unknown experimental factor could not be excluded. A later analysis found that TCR association rates varied across HLA loci, with DRB1 alleles showing the most associated TCRs and HLA-C alleles the fewest. The 87-base-pair reads could not distinguish some IMGT-functional V segments, including TRBV6-2 and TRBV6-3, so those segments were excluded. Because some donors lacked HLA typing at each locus, the association tests relied only on the typed subset. The sequencing pipeline was judged likely to have produced a cluster of highly shared sequence variants as a technical artifact. At a false discovery rate of 0.05, a later analysis linked 15,000 to 20,000 TCR beta sequences to specific HLA alleles. In a later analysis, several top co-occurrence clusters were reported to appear linked to parvovirus B19, influenza, CMV and Epstein-Barr virus. Sequencing depth was assumed to be roughly uniform across donors in the presence/absence analyses, though that assumption may not hold. Most TCR sequences were seen in very few donors, while some public TCRs were found in many individuals. V-gene and J-gene trimming of TCR beta chains was associated with a missense DCLRE1C variant in a later genetic analysis, and the association was replicated in an independent cohort. The only immune exposure information available for the cohort was CMV serostatus. Compared with the approximately 600-donor mean, donors in an Asian-associated ancestry cluster had fewer N-insertions in productive TCRs, according to a later genetic analysis.

Between the V and J ends, shortened by 0 bases and 8 bases respectively, the junction contains 11 bases. The CDR3 goes from the cysteine to the phenylalanine over 14 residues. The DNA shown is the 42-base CDR3, in frame from base 1. CDR1 and CDR2 (SGHRS, YFSETQ) derive from the germline V gene. Library method: the immunoSEQ multiplex PCR assay. The multiplex PCR relied on a mix of 60 forward primers for TCR Vbeta segments and 13 reverse primers for TCR Jbeta segments. A multiplex PCR assay on genomic DNA amplified the CDR3 region of rearranged TCR beta genes. On the Illumina HiSeq System, the amplified TCR beta libraries were sequenced as 87-base-pair reads. Per the original workflow: In a later analysis, tens of millions of unique TCR beta chains were counted across the approximately 640 repertoires, and roughly 11 million of these chains were shared by at least two donors. To remove PCR and sequencing errors, raw reads were error-corrected and collapsed into unique sequences using a nearest-neighbor algorithm that merged closely related sequences. Alignment of CDR3 sequences to IMGT reference sequences was used to assign V, D and J gene segments. For a sequence to be retained, a match of at least six nucleotides to both a V gene segment and a J gene segment was required. A rearrangement was called productive if the CDR3 had no stop codons and remained in frame with V and J, and every other rearrangement was called non-productive. Following IMGT convention, CDR3 was defined as the stretch from the second conserved V-encoded cysteine up to the conserved J-encoded phenylalanine. The earlier analysis of 500 to 650 of the donors excluded any sequence lacking an unambiguous match to a single V gene segment. An earlier analysis of under 750 of the donors called V segments functional above 56.7% productive rearrangements and segregating when the between-donor standard deviation exceeded 5%. To diagnose cytomegalovirus status from the catalog of TCR beta chain sequences, a statistical classification framework was built. A later analysis assigned V and J genes by comparing TCR nucleotide sequences with IMGT/GENE-DB human TR gene sequences. Using the TCRdist pipeline, a later analysis assigned CDR3 sequences along with most-parsimonious VDJ recombination scenarios. A later analysis defined each TCR beta chain by its CDR3 amino acid sequence plus V-gene family, and excluded reads lacking a unique V-gene family. In a later analysis, several hundred highly shared, low-generation-probability nucleotide sequences were removed to address suspected cross-contamination and a sequencing artifact. In a later analysis, a clonal expansion index for each public chain was calculated from normalized within-repertoire ranks of inferred template counts. In a later analysis, generation probabilities were computed using a VDJ recombination model fitted to out-of-frame rearrangements, and the results were checked against IGoR. A later analysis scored TCR-TCR, TCR-HLA and TCR-CMV co-occurrence with hypergeometric tests, applying a repertoire-size bias correction to TCR pairs. To estimate false discovery rates, a later analysis permuted the HLA or CMV assignments 20 times. In a later analysis, co-occurring TCRs were grouped with DBSCAN, and TCRdist sequence similarity was added when clustering was performed within HLA-allele-positive subsets. Repertoires with fewer than 30,000 or more than 120,000 public chains, plus five repertoires with anomalous nucleotide sharing, were excluded from co-occurrence clustering. As stored in TCRdb, this immuneACCESS dataset retains in-frame rearrangements with V and J assigned. A fraction of the clones does not appear; measured against another copy, unresolved V genes explain less than half of the discrepancy, and the remainder lacks a known reason. That table furnishes V, J and clone size, whereas the DNA furnished D and trimming. For this sample there are about 43,000 clones; roughly 51% appear just once. The top ten clones comprise 6% of the sample.

A few counts support this clone. Its antigen is not yet known. No base qualities exist here, and no much larger clone lies one base off it. The cohort was made up of several hundred healthy bone marrow donors. At the time of sampling, every cohort member was nominally healthy, though immune exposures that went unrecorded were likely present. The donor was CMV seronegative and was included in the group of 352 seronegative cohort members. A peripheral blood sample was provided by each donor, and peripheral blood mononuclear cells were used for TCR beta sequencing. Genomic DNA extraction from the blood cell samples was performed with the Qiagen DNeasy Blood Extraction Kit.

The TCR originated in a man aged 60 to 75 in good health and CMV-seronegative. The chain was built from TRBV5-1 and TRBJ1-4; TRBD1 is a weak D gene call, 5 bases matching. Sample: PBMCs. The CDR3 is CASSLEGSGEKLFF. Here is the DNA: TGCGCCAGCAGCTTGGAGGGGTCTGGGGAAAAACTGTTTTTT.